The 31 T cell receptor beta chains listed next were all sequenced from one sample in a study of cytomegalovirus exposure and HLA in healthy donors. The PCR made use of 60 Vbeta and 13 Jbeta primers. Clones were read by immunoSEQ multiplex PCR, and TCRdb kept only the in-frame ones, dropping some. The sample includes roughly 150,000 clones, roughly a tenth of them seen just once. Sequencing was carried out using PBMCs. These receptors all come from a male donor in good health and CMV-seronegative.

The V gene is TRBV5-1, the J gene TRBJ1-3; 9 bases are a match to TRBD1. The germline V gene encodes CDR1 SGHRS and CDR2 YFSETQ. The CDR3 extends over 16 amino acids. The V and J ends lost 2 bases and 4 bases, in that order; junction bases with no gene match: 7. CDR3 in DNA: TGCGCCAGCAGCTTCTCCAGGACAGGGGCAGGAAACACCATATATTTT. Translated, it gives CASSFSRTGAGNTIYF.

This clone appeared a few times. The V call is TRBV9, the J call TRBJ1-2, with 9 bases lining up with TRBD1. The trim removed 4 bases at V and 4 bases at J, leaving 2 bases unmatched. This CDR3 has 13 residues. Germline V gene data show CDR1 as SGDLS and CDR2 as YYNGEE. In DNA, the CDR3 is TGTGCCAGCAGCCCGGGACAGGGCTATGGCTACACCTTC. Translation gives CASSPGQGYGYTF. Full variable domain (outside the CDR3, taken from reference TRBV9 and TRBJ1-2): DSGVTQTPKHLITATGQRVTLRCSPRSGDLSVYWYQQSLDQGLQFLIQYYNGEERAKGNILERFSAQQFPDLHSELNLSSLELGDSALYFCASSPGQGYGYTFGSGTRLTVV.

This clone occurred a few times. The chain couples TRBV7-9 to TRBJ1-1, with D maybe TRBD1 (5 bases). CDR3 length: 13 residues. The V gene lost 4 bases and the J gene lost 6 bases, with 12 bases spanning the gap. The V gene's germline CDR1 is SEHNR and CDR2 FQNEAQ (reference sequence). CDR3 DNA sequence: TGTGCCAGCAGCTCGGGAGGGGCTCCTGAAGCTTTCTTT. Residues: CASSSGGAPEAFF.

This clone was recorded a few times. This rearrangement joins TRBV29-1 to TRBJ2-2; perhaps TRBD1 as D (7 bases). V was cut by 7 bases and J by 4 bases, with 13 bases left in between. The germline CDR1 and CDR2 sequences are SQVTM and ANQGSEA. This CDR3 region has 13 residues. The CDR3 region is CSAEGQITGELFF. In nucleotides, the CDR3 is TGCAGCGCGGAGGGACAGATCACCGGGGAGCTGTTTTTT.

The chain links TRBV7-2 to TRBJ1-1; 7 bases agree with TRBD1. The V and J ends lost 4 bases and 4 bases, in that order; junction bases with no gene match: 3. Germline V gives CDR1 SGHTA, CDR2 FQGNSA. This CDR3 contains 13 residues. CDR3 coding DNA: TGTGCCAGCAGCTCTACAGGGGCCACTGAAGCTTTCTTT. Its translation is CASSSTGATEAFF.

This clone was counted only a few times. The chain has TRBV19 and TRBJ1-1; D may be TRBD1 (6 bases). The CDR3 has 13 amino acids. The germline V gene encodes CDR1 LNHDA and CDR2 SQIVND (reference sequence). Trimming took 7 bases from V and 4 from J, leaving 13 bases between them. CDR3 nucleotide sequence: TGTGCCAGTAAAACCAGGGGTGCCACTGAAGCTTTCTTT. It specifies CASKTRGATEAFF.

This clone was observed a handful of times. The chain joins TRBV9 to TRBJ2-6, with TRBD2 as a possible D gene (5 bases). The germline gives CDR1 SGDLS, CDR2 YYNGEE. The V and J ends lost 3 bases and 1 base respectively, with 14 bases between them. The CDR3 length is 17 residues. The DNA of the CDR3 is TGTGCCAGCAGCGACGCCCCGGGGAGATCTGGGGCCAACGTCCTGACTTTC. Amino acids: CASSDAPGRSGANVLTF.

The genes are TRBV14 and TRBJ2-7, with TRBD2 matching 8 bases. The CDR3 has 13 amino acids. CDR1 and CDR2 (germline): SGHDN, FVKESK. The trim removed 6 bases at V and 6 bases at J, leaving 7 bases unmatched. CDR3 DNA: TGTGCCAGCAGAGATAGCGGGGAGGTCGAGCAGTACTTC. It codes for CASRDSGEVEQYF.

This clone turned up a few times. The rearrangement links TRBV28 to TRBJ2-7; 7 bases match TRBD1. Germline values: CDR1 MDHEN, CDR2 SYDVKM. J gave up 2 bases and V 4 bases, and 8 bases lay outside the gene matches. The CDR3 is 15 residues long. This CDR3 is CASSSHLRGTYEQYF. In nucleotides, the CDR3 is TGTGCCAGCAGTTCTCACCTCAGGGGGACCTACGAGCAGTACTTC.

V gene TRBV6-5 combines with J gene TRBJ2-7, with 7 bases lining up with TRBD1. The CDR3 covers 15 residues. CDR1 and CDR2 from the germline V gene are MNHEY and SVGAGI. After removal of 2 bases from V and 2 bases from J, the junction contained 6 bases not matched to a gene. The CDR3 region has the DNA TGTGCCAGCAGTTACACCCGGACAGGCGCCTACGAGCAGTACTTC. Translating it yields CASSYTRTGAYEQYF.

CDR3 in DNA: TGCGCCAGCAGCTCCGACAGGGCAGATACGCAGTATTTT. Its protein is CASSSDRADTQYF. The V gene is TRBV5-1, the J gene TRBJ2-3; 7 bases are a match to TRBD1. CDR1 and CDR2 from the germline V gene are SGHRS and YFSETQ. CDR3 size: 13 residues. The V and J ends lost 3 bases and 4 bases, in that order; junction bases with no gene match: 2.

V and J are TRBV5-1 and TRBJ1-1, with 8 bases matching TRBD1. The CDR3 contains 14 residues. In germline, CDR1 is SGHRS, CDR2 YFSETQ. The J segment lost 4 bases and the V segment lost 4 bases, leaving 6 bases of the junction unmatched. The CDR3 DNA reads TGCGCCAGCAGCCCGGACAGGGCCGGCACTGAAGCTTTCTTT. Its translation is CASSPDRAGTEAFF.

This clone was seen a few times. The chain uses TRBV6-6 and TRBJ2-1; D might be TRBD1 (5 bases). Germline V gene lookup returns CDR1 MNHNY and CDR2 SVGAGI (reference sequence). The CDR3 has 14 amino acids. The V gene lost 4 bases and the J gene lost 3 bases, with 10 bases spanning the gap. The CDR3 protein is CASSFAGNYNEQFF. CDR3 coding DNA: TGTGCCAGCAGTTTCGCAGGGAACTACAATGAGCAGTTCTTC.

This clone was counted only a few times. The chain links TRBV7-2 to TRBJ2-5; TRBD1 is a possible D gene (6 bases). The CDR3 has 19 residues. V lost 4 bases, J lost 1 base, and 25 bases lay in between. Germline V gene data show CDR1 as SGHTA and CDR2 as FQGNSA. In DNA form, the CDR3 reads TGTGCCAGCAGCTCGGCCAGGGGCTCCCTCCCCTATGGCCAAGAGACCCAGTACTTC. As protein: CASSSARGSLPYGQETQYF.

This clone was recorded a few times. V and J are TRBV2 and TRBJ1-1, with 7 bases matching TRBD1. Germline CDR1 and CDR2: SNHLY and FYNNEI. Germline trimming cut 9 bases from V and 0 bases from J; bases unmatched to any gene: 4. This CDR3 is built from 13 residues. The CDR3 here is CARGQNMNTEAFF. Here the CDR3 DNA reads TGTGCCAGGGGACAGAACATGAACACTGAAGCTTTCTTT.

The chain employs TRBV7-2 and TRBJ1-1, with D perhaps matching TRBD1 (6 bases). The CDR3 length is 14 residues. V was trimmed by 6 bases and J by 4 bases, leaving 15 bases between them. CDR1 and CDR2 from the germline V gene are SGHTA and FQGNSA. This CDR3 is CASSTYRVGTEAFF. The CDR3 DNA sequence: TGTGCCAGCAGTACTTACAGGGTTGGCACTGAAGCTTTCTTT. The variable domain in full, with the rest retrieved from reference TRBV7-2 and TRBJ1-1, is GAGVSQSPSNKVTEKGKDVELRCDPISGHTALYWYRQSLGQGLEFLIYFQGNSAPDKSGLPSDRFSAERTGGSVSTLTIQRTQQEDSAVYLCASSTYRVGTEAFFGQGTRLTVV.

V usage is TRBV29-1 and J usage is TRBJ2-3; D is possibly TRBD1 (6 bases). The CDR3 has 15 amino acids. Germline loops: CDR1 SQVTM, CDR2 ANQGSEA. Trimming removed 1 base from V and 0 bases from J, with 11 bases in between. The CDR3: CSVEGGLLSTDTQYF. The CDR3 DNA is TGCAGCGTTGAAGGGGGGCTCCTTAGCACAGATACGCAGTATTTT.

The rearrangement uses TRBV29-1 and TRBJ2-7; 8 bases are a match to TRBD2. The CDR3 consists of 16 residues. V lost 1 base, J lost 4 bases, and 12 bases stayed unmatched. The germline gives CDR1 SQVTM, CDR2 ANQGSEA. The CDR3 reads CSVEALDGTRHYEQYF. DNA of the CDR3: TGCAGCGTTGAAGCACTCGACGGGACTAGACATTACGAGCAGTACTTC.

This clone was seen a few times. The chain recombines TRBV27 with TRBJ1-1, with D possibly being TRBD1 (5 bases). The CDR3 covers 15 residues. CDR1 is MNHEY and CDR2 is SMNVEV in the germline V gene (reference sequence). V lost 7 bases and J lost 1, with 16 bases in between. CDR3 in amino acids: CASNPLGVANTEAFF. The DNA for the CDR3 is TGTGCCAGCAACCCTCTAGGGGTGGCGAACACTGAAGCTTTCTTT.

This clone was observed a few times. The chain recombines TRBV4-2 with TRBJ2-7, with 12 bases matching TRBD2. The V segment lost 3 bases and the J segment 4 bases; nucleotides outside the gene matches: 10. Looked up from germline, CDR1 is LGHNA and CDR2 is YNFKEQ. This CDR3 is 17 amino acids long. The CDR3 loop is CASSQETSGGRRYEQYF. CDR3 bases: TGTGCCAGCAGCCAGGAGACTAGCGGGGGAAGAAGGTACGAGCAGTACTTC.

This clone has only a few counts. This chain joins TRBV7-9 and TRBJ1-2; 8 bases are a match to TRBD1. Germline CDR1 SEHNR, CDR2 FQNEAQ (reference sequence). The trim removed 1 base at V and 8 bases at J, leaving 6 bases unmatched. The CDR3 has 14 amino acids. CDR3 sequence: CASSLVADRDGYTF. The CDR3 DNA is TGTGCCAGCAGCTTAGTTGCGGACAGGGACGGCTACACCTTC.

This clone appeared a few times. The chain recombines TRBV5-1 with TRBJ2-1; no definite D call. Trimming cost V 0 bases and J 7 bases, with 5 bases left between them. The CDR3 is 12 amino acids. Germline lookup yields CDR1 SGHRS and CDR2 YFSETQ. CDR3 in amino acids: CASSLAENEQFF. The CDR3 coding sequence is TGCGCCAGCAGCTTGGCCGAGAATGAGCAGTTCTTC.

CDR3 sequence: CASSSRVPRTRRQETQYF. The DNA for the CDR3 is TGTGCCAGCAGCTCCCGGGTCCCTCGCACCCGTCGCCAAGAGACCCAGTACTTC. The chain joins TRBV7-6 to TRBJ2-5; D is undetermined. The CDR3 covers 18 residues. V was cut by 4 bases and J by 1 base, with 22 bases left in between. The germline V gene has CDR1 SGHVS and CDR2 FNYEAQ.

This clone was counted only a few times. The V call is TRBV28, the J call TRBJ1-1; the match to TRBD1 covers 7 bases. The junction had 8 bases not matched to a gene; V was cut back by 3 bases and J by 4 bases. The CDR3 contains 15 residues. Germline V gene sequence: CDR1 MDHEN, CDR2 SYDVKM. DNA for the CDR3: TGTGCCAGCAGTTTGCCCGCGACAGGGTCCACTGAAGCTTTCTTT. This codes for CASSLPATGSTEAFF.

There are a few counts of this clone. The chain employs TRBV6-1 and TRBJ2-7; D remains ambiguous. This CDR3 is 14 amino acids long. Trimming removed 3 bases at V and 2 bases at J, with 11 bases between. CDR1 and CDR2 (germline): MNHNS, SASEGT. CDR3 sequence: CASSEYRNPYEQYF. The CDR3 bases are TGTGCCAGCAGTGAGTATAGAAATCCCTACGAGCAGTACTTC.

The CDR3 here is CASREDGHNEQFF. The CDR3 DNA sequence: TGTGCCAGCAGGGAGGACGGACACAATGAGCAGTTCTTC. The chain carries TRBV2 and TRBJ2-1, with D perhaps TRBD2 (5 bases). Trimming left V 6 bases short and J 5 bases short, with 11 bases between. The germline gives CDR1 SNHLY, CDR2 FYNNEI. This CDR3 has 13 residues.

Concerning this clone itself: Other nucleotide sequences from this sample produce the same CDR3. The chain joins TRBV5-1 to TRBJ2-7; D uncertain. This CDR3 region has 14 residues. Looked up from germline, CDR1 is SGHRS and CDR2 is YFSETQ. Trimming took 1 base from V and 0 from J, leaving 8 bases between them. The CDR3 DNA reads TGCGCCAGCAGCTTGTCGGGTTCCTCCTACGAGCAGTACTTC. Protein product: CASSLSGSSYEQYF. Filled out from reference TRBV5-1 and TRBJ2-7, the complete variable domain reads KAGVTQTPRYLIKTRGQQVTLSCSPISGHRSVSWYQQTPGQGLQFLFEYFSETQRNKGNFPGRFSGRQFSNSRSEMNVSTLELGDSALYLCASSLSGSSYEQYFGPGTRLTVT.

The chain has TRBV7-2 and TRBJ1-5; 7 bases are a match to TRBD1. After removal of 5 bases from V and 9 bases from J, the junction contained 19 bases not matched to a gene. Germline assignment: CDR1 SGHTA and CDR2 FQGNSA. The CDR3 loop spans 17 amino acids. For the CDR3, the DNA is TGTGCCAGCAGCCCTAGGGGACTCGGGACAGCTAATTGGCCCCAGCATTTT. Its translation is CASSPRGLGTANWPQHF.

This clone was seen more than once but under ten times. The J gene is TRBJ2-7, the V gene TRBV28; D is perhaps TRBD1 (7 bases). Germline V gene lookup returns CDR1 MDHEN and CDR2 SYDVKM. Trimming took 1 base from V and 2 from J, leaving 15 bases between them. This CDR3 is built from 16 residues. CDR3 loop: CASSLSPQGGAYEQYF. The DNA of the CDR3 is TGTGCCAGCAGTTTATCCCCCCAGGGGGGAGCCTACGAGCAGTACTTC.

The CDR3 is CASSYREAITGELFF. The CDR3 DNA sequence: TGTGCCAGCAGTTACCGGGAGGCGATCACCGGGGAGCTGTTTTTT. This sequence joins TRBV6-5 and TRBJ2-2, with TRBD2 matching over 7 bases. V shed 2 bases and J 4 bases; nucleotides not matched to a gene: 4. Germline CDR1 is MNHEY and CDR2 is SVGAGI. The CDR3 has 15 amino acids.

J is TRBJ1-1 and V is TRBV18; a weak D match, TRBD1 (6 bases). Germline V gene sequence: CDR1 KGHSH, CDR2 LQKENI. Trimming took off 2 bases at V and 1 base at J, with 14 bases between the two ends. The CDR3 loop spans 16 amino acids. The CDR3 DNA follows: TGTGCCAGCTCACCAGGGGCGGGGGCCTCGAACACTGAAGCTTTCTTT. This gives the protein CASSPGAGASNTEAFF.